Listed below are T cell receptor beta chains from one sample, sequenced in a study of breast tumors, draining lymph nodes, adjacent tissues. TCRdb reprocessed the multiplex PCR reads with MiXCR, giving one entry per CDR3 protein. Among about 140,000 distinct CDR3 sequences, about 31% were seen once, and the ten largest hold around 2.5%. The sample consisted of axillary lymph node tissue. The origin of the receptors is a female donor with breast cancer. Some clones in this sample may be carry-over from other donors' samples. Both conserved end residues are part of each CDR3. D genes are given only for firm matches. Only part of the rows carry a size: once, few, many, or a class if the clone is expanded.

d_call	v_call	clone_size	j_call	cdr3_length	cdr3_aa	cdr3_nt
TRBD1	TRBV5-1	many	TRBJ2-7	20	CASSPTSLFLTGGEIYEQYF	TGCGCCAGCAGCCCAACCTCCTTGTTCTTGACAGGGGGCGAAATCTACGAGCAGTACTTC
.	TRBV20-1	many	TRBJ2-1	14	CSALDGRSNNEQFF	TGCAGTGCCCTGGACGGACGTTCGAACAATGAGCAGTTCTTC
TRBD1	TRBV7-3	.	TRBJ2-1	10	CASSHRGQFF	TGTGCCAGCAGTCACAGGGGGCAGTTCTTC
.	TRBV7-9	many	TRBJ2-7	13	CASSLPPFREQYF	TGTGCCAGCAGCTTACCCCCCTTTCGCGAGCAGTACTTC
TRBD1	TRBV7-3	.	TRBJ2-3	15	CASSYTGGGTDTQYF	TGTGCCAGCAGTTACACAGGGGGCGGGACAGATACGCAGTATTTT
TRBD1	TRBV12-3/TRBV12-4	.	TRBJ2-7	14	CASSQWDRGQEQYF	TGTGCCAGCAGTCAATGGGACAGGGGGCAGGAGCAGTACTTC
.	TRBV10-3	few	TRBJ1-1	15	CAISDPGSVNTEAFF	TGTGCCATCAGTGATCCCGGCAGTGTTAACACTGAAGCTTTCTTT
TRBD2	TRBV19	many	TRBJ2-5	14	CASSRLAFQETQYF	TGTGCCAGTAGTAGACTAGCCTTTCAAGAGACCCAGTACTTC
TRBD1	TRBV27	few	TRBJ2-2	15	CASKDRGTNTGELFF	TGTGCCAGCAAGGACAGGGGTACAAACACCGGGGAGCTGTTTTTT
.	TRBV10-3	.	TRBJ1-1	12	CAVRTGPTEAFF	TGTGCCGTCAGAACAGGGCCCACTGAAGCTTTCTTT
.	TRBV20-1	.	TRBJ1-1	14	CSATRATGYTEAFF	TGCAGTGCTACCCGAGCCACGGGGTACACTGAAGCTTTCTTT
TRBD1	TRBV6-6	many	TRBJ2-2	19	CASSYSIYSGTGYSGELFF	TGTGCCAGCAGTTACTCGATATATTCCGGGACAGGGTACTCCGGGGAGCTGTTTTTT
TRBD1	TRBV7-9	many	TRBJ1-2	17	CASRNALRQGGYYGYTF	TGTGCCAGCAGGAACGCGCTAAGACAGGGAGGTTACTATGGCTACACCTTC
.	TRBV20-1	many	TRBJ2-2	14	CSASFGRNTGELFF	TGCAGTGCTAGTTTCGGGAGAAACACCGGGGAGCTGTTTTTT
.	TRBV12-3/TRBV12-4	many	TRBJ1-5	14	CASSLGYGGQPQHF	TGTGCCAGCAGCCTGGGCTACGGGGGTCAGCCCCAGCATTTT
.	TRBV20-1	many	TRBJ1-5	14	CSASPGAFDQPQHF	TGCAGTGCTAGTCCTGGGGCGTTTGATCAGCCCCAGCATTTT
TRBD1	TRBV7-6	.	TRBJ2-3	14	CASSPGIGTDTRYF	TGTGCCAGCAGTCCAGGGATAGGGACAGATACGCGGTATTTT
TRBD2	TRBV7-2	once	TRBJ2-7	14	CASSLGLAGLEQYF	TGTGCCAGCAGCTTGGGACTAGCGGGCCTCGAGCAGTACTTC
.	TRBV20-1	many	TRBJ2-7	14	CSARVLGRDSEQYF	TGCAGTGCTAGAGTCCTAGGCAGGGACTCCGAGCAGTACTTC
TRBD2	TRBV11-3	.	TRBJ2-3	15	CASSPTSGDTDTQYF	TGTGCCAGCAGCCCGACTAGCGGGGACACAGATACGCAGTATTTT
.	TRBV11-2	many	TRBJ2-4	12	CASSLAGGASYF	TGTGCCAGCAGCTTAGCTGGGGGGGCTTCGTACTTC
.	TRBV7-3	many	TRBJ2-1	15	CASNRWAGPYNEQFF	TGTGCCAGCAACCGATGGGCTGGCCCCTACAATGAGCAGTTCTTC
.	TRBV5-1	many	TRBJ2-5	12	CASSFPGETQYF	TGCGCCAGCAGCTTCCCTGGTGAGACCCAGTACTTC
TRBD1	TRBV19	.	TRBJ1-2	18	CASSRTGANTDRSYGYTF	TGTGCCAGTAGCCGGACAGGGGCCAACACTGACAGGTCCTACGGCTACACCTTC
.	TRBV7-8	.	TRBJ2-7	15	CASSLAWQGFYEQYF	TGTGCCAGCAGCTTAGCGTGGCAGGGGTTCTACGAGCAGTACTTC
.	TRBV20-1	.	TRBJ2-1	14	CSARGIVGYTEQSF	TGCAGTGCTAGGGGGATTGTGGGTTACACTGAGCAGTCCTTC
.	TRBV7-2	.	TRBJ1-1	13	CASRDGMGTEAFF	TGTGCCAGTCGGGACGGCATGGGGACTGAAGCTTTCTTT
TRBD2	TRBV10-3	many	TRBJ2-5	16	CAISEPGLAGKETQYF	TGTGCCATCAGTGAGCCGGGACTAGCGGGGAAAGAGACCCAGTACTTC
.	TRBV7-9	.	TRBJ1-1	16	CASSLQPAGGGGEAFF	TGTGCCAGCAGCTTACAGCCGGCGGGGGGGGGTGGTGAAGCTTTCTTT
TRBD1	TRBV12-3/TRBV12-4	many	TRBJ2-7	14	CASSSSGTGVEQYF	TGTGCCAGCAGTTCCTCCGGGACAGGGGTTGAGCAGTACTTC
.	TRBV20-1	many	TRBJ2-2	14	CSAPRGRGTGELFF	TGCAGTGCTCCGAGGGGGAGGGGAACCGGGGAGCTGTTTTTT
.	TRBV19	many	TRBJ1-2	14	CASSTSWDLYGYTF	TGTGCCAGTAGTACCTCGTGGGACCTCTATGGCTACACCTTC
TRBD1	TRBV11-2	many	TRBJ2-2	15	CASSFAGGSAGELFF	TGTGCCAGCAGCTTTGCAGGGGGCAGTGCCGGGGAGCTGTTTTTT
TRBD2	TRBV7-2	many	TRBJ2-3	15	CASSLEGGGFNTQYF	TGTGCCAGCAGCTTAGAGGGCGGGGGTTTTAATACGCAGTATTTT
.	TRBV9	few	TRBJ2-7	13	CASSVDLNYEQYF	TGTGCCAGCAGCGTAGATTTAAACTACGAGCAGTACTTC
.	TRBV7-2	.	TRBJ1-3	18	CASSLAHSGVARQDAIYF	TGTGCCAGCAGCTTAGCCCACTCGGGGGTAGCCCGCCAAGACGCCATATATTTT
.	TRBV2	.	TRBJ1-3	13	CASRDIDGNTIYF	TGTGCCAGCAGGGATATTGATGGAAACACCATATATTTT
TRBD2	TRBV7-9	.	TRBJ2-1	16	CTSGLVAGGYYNEQFF	TGTACCAGCGGCTTAGTAGCGGGGGGGTACTACAATGAGCAGTTCTTC
TRBD1	TRBV6-2/TRBV6-3	few	TRBJ1-4	14	CASNRRQGGEKLFF	TGTGCCAGCAACCGAAGACAGGGTGGTGAAAAACTGTTTTTT
.	TRBV30	many	TRBJ1-2	11	CAQRRNYGYTF	TGTGCCCAGCGGCGAAACTATGGCTACACCTTC
.	TRBV5-8	few	TRBJ1-1	16	CASSLAKGVTGEGAFF	TGTGCCAGCAGCTTGGCCAAGGGGGTCACGGGTGAAGGAGCTTTCTTT
.	TRBV19	many	TRBJ1-2	12	CASSANSYGYTF	TGTGCCAGTAGTGCGAACAGCTATGGCTACACCTTC
TRBD1	TRBV19	many	TRBJ1-4	16	CASSNDRGATNEKLFF	TGTGCCAGTAGTAACGACAGGGGAGCAACTAATGAAAAACTGTTTTTT
.	TRBV7-2	many	TRBJ1-5	13	CASSLGLNQPQHF	TGTGCCAGCAGCTTAGGTCTTAATCAGCCCCAGCATTTT
.	TRBV5-1	many	TRBJ2-2	17	CASSPAGGRANTGELFF	TGCGCCAGCAGCCCGGCCGGGGGAAGAGCGAACACCGGGGAGCTGTTTTTT
.	TRBV15	.	TRBJ1-6	14	CATSRDPPGSPLHF	TGTGCCACCAGCAGAGATCCCCCGGGTTCACCCCTCCACTTT
.	TRBV5-6	many	TRBJ2-5	15	CASSTLDWDQETQYF	TGTGCCAGCAGCACCTTAGACTGGGACCAAGAGACCCAGTACTTC
.	TRBV6-1	many	TRBJ2-3	15	CASSEQTTSTDTQYF	TGTGCCAGCAGTGAACAGACCACCAGCACAGATACGCAGTATTTT
TRBD1	TRBV28	many	TRBJ2-4	14	CASSPTGGGNIQYF	TGTGCCAGCAGCCCGACAGGGGGCGGAAACATTCAGTACTTC
.	TRBV7-3	few	TRBJ1-1	13	CASSSTVNTEAFF	TGTGCCAGCAGCTCCACAGTGAACACTGAAGCTTTCTTT
TRBD2	TRBV11-2	many	TRBJ2-3	16	CASSLGGLAGSDTQYF	TGTGCCAGCAGCTTAGGGGGGCTAGCGGGCTCAGATACGCAGTATTTT
.	TRBV6-5	many	TRBJ2-7	14	CASSHGRESYEQYF	TGTGCCAGCAGTCACGGCAGGGAATCCTACGAGCAGTACTTC
.	TRBV10-3	many	TRBJ2-5	14	CAIRVGAEQETQYF	TGTGCCATCAGGGTGGGGGCAGAACAAGAGACCCAGTACTTC
TRBD1	TRBV27	few	TRBJ2-5	15	CASSPTTGGGETQYF	TGTGCCAGCAGTCCGACGACAGGGGGCGGAGAGACCCAGTACTTC
.	TRBV7-3	few	TRBJ1-1	13	CASSLTGSPEAFF	TGTGCCAGCAGTTTGACAGGTTCACCTGAAGCTTTCTTT